The rows below give T cell receptor beta chains drawn from one sample of a study of human T cells and chemical hapten exposure. TCRdb ran MiXCR on the RACE reads and lists one entry per CDR3 protein. The sample shows more than 150,000 distinct CDR3 sequences, about 22% of them seen only once. This specimen was whole blood, taken in connection with sensitization to the hapten diphenylcyclopropenone (DPC). Receptors were obtained from a middle-aged woman with alopecia areata. Some clones in this sample may be carry-over from other donors' samples. Each CDR3 is given with its conserved first and last residue. Each record gives: clone size, V gene, J gene, D gene, CDR3 protein. D genes are given only for firm matches. The listing skips clone size in some rows; elsewhere it reads once, few, many or a size class.

size: .
V: TRBV28
J: TRBJ2-7
D: TRBD2
CDR3: CASSPLGTRAYEQYF

size: .
V: TRBV20-1
J: TRBJ2-1
D: TRBD2
CDR3: CSAAGTSGSSYNEQFF

size: few
V: TRBV18
J: TRBJ1-4
D: .
CDR3: CASFATNEKLFF

size: .
V: TRBV29-1
J: TRBJ1-3
D: .
CDR3: CSVRTAGNTIYF

size: .
V: TRBV5-4
J: TRBJ2-5
D: .
CDR3: CASSSSGYAQETQYF

size: .
V: TRBV7-9
J: TRBJ2-3
D: .
CDR3: CASSLEGLHTDTQYF

size: .
V: TRBV7-2
J: TRBJ1-2
D: TRBD1
CDR3: CASSLEGQWYGYTF

size: .
V: TRBV4-1
J: TRBJ2-1
D: .
CDR3: CASSQGVLLTYNEQFF

size: .
V: TRBV10-3
J: TRBJ2-1
D: .
CDR3: CAIREGSGNEQFF

size: .
V: TRBV28
J: TRBJ2-5
D: TRBD2
CDR3: CASSWRTGLAGGETQYF

size: once
V: TRBV24-1
J: TRBJ2-1
D: .
CDR3: CATSDSLKSQGFNEQFF

size: few
V: TRBV3-1
J: TRBJ1-5
D: TRBD1
CDR3: CASSHTQGPNQPQHF

size: .
V: TRBV5-1
J: TRBJ2-7
D: TRBD1
CDR3: CASSGTGVPSYEQYF

size: .
V: TRBV10-3
J: TRBJ1-5
D: .
CDR3: CAISESYTGNQPQHF

size: few
V: TRBV2
J: TRBJ1-2
D: TRBD1
CDR3: CASSGTGDYGYTF

size: few
V: TRBV7-9
J: TRBJ1-2
D: .
CDR3: CASSPALIAGYTF

size: .
V: TRBV20-1
J: TRBJ1-1
D: .
CDR3: CSASMGHLNTEAFF

size: .
V: TRBV6-6
J: TRBJ2-5
D: TRBD2
CDR3: CASGGSLAQYF

size: few
V: TRBV20-1
J: TRBJ2-7
D: TRBD2
CDR3: CSALVNLAGGYEQYF

size: .
V: TRBV20-1
J: TRBJ2-5
D: TRBD2
CDR3: CSARDLAGGGETQYF

size: .
V: TRBV5-4
J: TRBJ2-7
D: TRBD2
CDR3: CASNLDGLAGNEQYF

size: many
V: TRBV12-3/TRBV12-4
J: TRBJ2-7
D: TRBD2
CDR3: CASRTSGSTGEQYF

size: .
V: TRBV9
J: TRBJ2-7
D: TRBD2
CDR3: CASSVAPGTGEGLGEQYF

size: .
V: TRBV20-1
J: TRBJ2-3
D: .
CDR3: CSAPYPSGAQYF

size: few
V: TRBV2
J: TRBJ2-1
D: TRBD2
CDR3: CASRTRTSLAGEQFF

size: few
V: TRBV2
J: TRBJ1-2
D: .
CDR3: CASRGDGTRAGNYGYTF

size: many
V: TRBV20-1
J: TRBJ2-7
D: .
CDR3: CSARDLPSEYF

size: few
V: TRBV28
J: TRBJ2-1
D: TRBD1
CDR3: CASKVTGGSYNEQFF

size: .
V: TRBV20-1
J: TRBJ2-2
D: .
CDR3: CSADPGTSISGELFF

size: .
V: TRBV28
J: TRBJ2-1
D: TRBD2
CDR3: CASSLTGTSGEQFF

size: few
V: TRBV4-3
J: TRBJ2-7
D: .
CDR3: CASSQDRGPYEQYF

size: .
V: TRBV27
J: TRBJ2-7
D: .
CDR3: CASRPVRDLREQYF

size: .
V: TRBV6-2/TRBV6-3
J: TRBJ2-1
D: .
CDR3: CASRRPGLISYNEQFF

size: few
V: TRBV7-2
J: TRBJ2-1
D: TRBD1
CDR3: CASSQPGTGPYEQFF

size: .
V: TRBV7-7
J: TRBJ2-5
D: TRBD2
CDR3: CASSSRTSGETQYF

size: .
V: TRBV5-1
J: TRBJ1-1
D: .
CDR3: CASSFGGGARTEAFF

size: few
V: TRBV28
J: TRBJ1-2
D: .
CDR3: CASSDVPEYGYTF

size: few
V: TRBV9
J: TRBJ2-7
D: TRBD1
CDR3: CASSTEGQGSYEQYF

size: .
V: TRBV28
J: TRBJ2-7
D: TRBD1
CDR3: CASSIGQGTYEQYF

size: .
V: TRBV4-2
J: TRBJ2-5
D: TRBD2
CDR3: CASSQDLGLAGDWTQETQYF